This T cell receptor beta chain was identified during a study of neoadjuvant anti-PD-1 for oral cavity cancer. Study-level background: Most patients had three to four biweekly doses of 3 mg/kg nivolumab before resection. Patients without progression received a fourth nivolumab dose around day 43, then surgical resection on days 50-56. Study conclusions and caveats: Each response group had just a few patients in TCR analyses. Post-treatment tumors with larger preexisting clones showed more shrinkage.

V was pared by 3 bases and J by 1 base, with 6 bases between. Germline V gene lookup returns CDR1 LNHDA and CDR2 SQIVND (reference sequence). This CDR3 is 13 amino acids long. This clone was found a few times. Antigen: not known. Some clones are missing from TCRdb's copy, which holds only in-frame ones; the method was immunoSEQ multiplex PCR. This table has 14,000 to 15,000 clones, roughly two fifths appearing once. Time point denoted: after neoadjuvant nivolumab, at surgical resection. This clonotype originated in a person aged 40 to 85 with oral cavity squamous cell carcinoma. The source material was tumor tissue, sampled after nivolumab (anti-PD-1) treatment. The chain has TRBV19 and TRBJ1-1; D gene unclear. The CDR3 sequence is CASSMAKNTEAFF. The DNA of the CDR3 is TGTGCCAGTAGTATGGCCAAGAACACTGAAGCTTTCTTT.